The 28 T cell receptor beta chains reported below all come from one sample, sequenced in a study of blood T cell repertoires in COVID-19. The repertoire was sequenced with immunoSEQ multiplex PCR; TCRdb's copy has only in-frame clones and lacks some. Here the sample spans 60,000 to 80,000 clones, roughly 80% being singletons. The sequenced sample was PBMCs or T cells enriched from blood (not recorded which). Source of these receptors: a woman aged 40 to 49 with acute COVID-19.

In its sample, this clone was seen once. The V and J genes are TRBV19 and TRBJ1-2; D unclear. V dropped 5 bases and J dropped 6 bases, with 19 bases sitting between them. CDR3 length equals 15 residues. Germline assignment: CDR1 LNHDA and CDR2 SQIVND (reference sequence). This chain's CDR3 is CASSQETGRWDGYTF. The CDR3 coding sequence is TGTGCCAGTAGTCAAGAGACCGGGAGATGGGATGGCTACACCTTC. Drawing the rest from reference TRBV19 and TRBJ1-2, the complete variable domain is DGGITQSPKYLFRKEGQNVTLSCEQNLNHDAMYWYRQDPGQGLRLIYYSQIVNDFQKGDIAEGYSVSREKKESFPLTVTSAQKNPTAFYLCASSQETGRWDGYTFGSGTRLTVV.

This rearrangement joins TRBV21-1 to TRBJ1-1; no check of the table's D call, TRBD1, against the DNA was made. TRBV21-1 is deemed a pseudogene. The CDR3 covers 15 residues. The CDR3 loop reads CASSKWGTGGTEAFF. DNA of the CDR3: TGTGCCAGCAGCAAATGGGGGACAGGAGGGACTGAAGCTTTCTTT.

V usage is TRBV18 and J usage is TRBJ1-4; no definite D call. Germline values: CDR1 KGHSH, CDR2 LQKENI. The CDR3 has 15 residues. The V end was cut by 0 bases, the J end by 6 bases, with 11 bases between. CDR3 nucleotide sequence: TGTGCCAGCTCACCACCAGGTGCCGGGGATGAAAAACTGTTTTTT. It specifies CASSPPGAGDEKLFF.

V gene TRBV2 combines with J gene TRBJ2-1; D unresolved. This CDR3 has 12 residues. Germline lookup yields CDR1 SNHLY and CDR2 FYNNEI. Trimming took off 3 bases at V and 7 bases at J, with 7 bases between the two ends. The CDR3 DNA reads as TGTGCCAGCAGTGAGCAGCGTAATGAGCAGTTCTTC. This encodes CASSEQRNEQFF.

The chain has TRBV18 and TRBJ1-1; the D is unclear. Trimming removed 2 bases at V and 4 bases at J, with 14 bases between. This CDR3 has 15 residues. The germline CDR1 and CDR2 sequences are KGHSH and LQKENI. CDR3 region: CASSPVSEHGTEAFF. The CDR3 DNA follows: TGTGCCAGCTCACCAGTTTCTGAGCATGGCACTGAAGCTTTCTTT.

The V gene is TRBV5-1, the J gene TRBJ1-4; unclear D gene. This CDR3 has 14 residues. The germline gives CDR1 SGHRS, CDR2 YFSETQ. The V and J ends lost 3 bases and 4 bases respectively, with 10 bases between them. The DNA of the CDR3 is TGCGCCAGCAGCTCGAGGGTCGATAATGAAAAACTGTTTTTT. Translating it yields CASSSRVDNEKLFF.

The chain has TRBV18 and TRBJ1-5, with D possibly being TRBD1 (5 bases). CDR3 length: 15 amino acids. Germline assignment: CDR1 KGHSH and CDR2 LQKENI. V lost 0 bases and J 0 bases, leaving 6 bases between the germline ends. This CDR3 reads CASSPPGGSNQPQHF. The CDR3 DNA is TGTGCCAGCTCACCACCGGGGGGTAGCAATCAGCCCCAGCATTTT.

V gene TRBV10-1 combines with J gene TRBJ2-3; 9 nucleotides line up with TRBD2. CDR1 WNHNN and CDR2 SYGVQD come from the germline V gene (reference sequence). The CDR3 contains 17 residues. The trim removed 2 bases at V and 2 bases at J, leaving 8 bases unmatched. The CDR3 DNA follows: TGCGCCAGCAGTGAGGGTCTAGCGGGGAGTAACACAGATACGCAGTATTTT. Amino acids: CASSEGLAGSNTDTQYF.

The chain couples TRBV2 to TRBJ1-4, with D perhaps TRBD1 (6 bases). The germline V gene encodes CDR1 SNHLY and CDR2 FYNNEI. This CDR3 is built from 16 residues. Trimming shortened V by 7 bases and J by 0 bases, and 15 bases separated the two germline ends. The CDR3 nucleotides read TGTGCCAGCACCAGGGCGGGGGCGGCAACTAATGAAAAACTGTTTTTT. This codes for CASTRAGAATNEKLFF.

The CDR3 protein is CASSLDLGLVPGELFF. In nucleotides, the CDR3 is TGTGCCAGCAGCTTAGATTTGGGACTAGTCCCCGGGGAGCTGTTTTTT. The chain is built from TRBV11-2 and TRBJ2-2, with TRBD2 matching 8 bases. The CDR3 totals 16 residues. The junction had 6 bases not matched to a gene; V was cut back by 0 bases and J by 6 bases. Germline CDR1 and CDR2: SGHAT and FQNNGV.

This clone appeared a single time. The V gene is TRBV5-8, the J gene TRBJ1-5; 7 positions match TRBD1. The CDR3 has 15 amino acids. J lost 7 bases, V lost 4 bases, and 11 bases had no gene match. Germline lookup yields CDR1 SGHTS and CDR2 YDEGEE. The CDR3 loop reads CASSRGTAILQPQHF. CDR3 nucleotide sequence: TGTGCCAGCAGCCGGGGGACAGCCATACTCCAGCCCCAGCATTTT.

This clone has a handful of counts. The rearrangement joins TRBV29-1 to TRBJ1-3; a possible D gene is TRBD1 (5 bases). V was pared by 7 bases and J by 2 bases, with 12 bases between. Germline CDR1 and CDR2: SQVTM and ANQGSEA. The CDR3 covers 13 residues. The CDR3 DNA follows: TGCAGCGCTAGAGGAGGGGCTGGAAACACCATATATTTT. Translated: CSARGGAGNTIYF. Combining the CDR3 with reference TRBV29-1 and TRBJ1-3 gives the whole variable domain SAVISQKPSRDICQRGTSLTIQCQVDSQVTMMFWYRQQPGQSLTLIATANQGSEATYESGFVIDKFPISRPNLTFSTLTVSNMSPEDSSIYLCSARGGAGNTIYFGEGSWLTVV.

V is TRBV19 and J is TRBJ2-2; 7 nucleotides line up with TRBD1. V dropped 6 bases and J dropped 1; count of bases not matched to a gene: 5. CDR3 length: 15 amino acids. The germline gives CDR1 LNHDA, CDR2 SQIVND (reference sequence). The CDR3 sequence is CASRYRGLNTGELFF. The CDR3 coding sequence is TGTGCCAGTAGGTACAGGGGCTTGAACACCGGGGAGCTGTTTTTT.

The V gene is TRBV16, the J gene TRBJ1-1, with D possibly TRBD1 on 5 matching bases. Germline CDR1 and CDR2: KGHSY and FQNENV. V shed 3 bases and J shed 8 bases, with 13 bases lying between them. The CDR3 totals 13 residues. Written as DNA, the CDR3 is TGTGCCAGCAGCCACCCAGGGCGGGGGGAAGCTTTCTTT. Translation: CASSHPGRGEAFF. The full variable domain, with the rest looked up from reference TRBV16 and TRBJ1-1, is GEEVAQTPKHLVRGEGQKAKLYCAPIKGHSYVFWYQQVLKNEFKFLISFQNENVFDETGMPKERFSAKCLPNSPCSLEIQATKLEDSAVYFCASSHPGRGEAFFGQGTRLTVV.

The chain employs TRBV7-9 and TRBJ1-2, with D perhaps TRBD1 (5 bases). CDR3 length: 17 amino acids. V lost 0 bases, J lost 2 bases, and 16 bases lay in between. Germline-derived CDR1 and CDR2 are SEHNR and FQNEAQ (reference sequence). Here the CDR3 DNA reads TGTGCCAGCAGCTTAGCTGCCGGGGGAGGCATAAACTATGGCTACACCTTC. It yields the protein CASSLAAGGGINYGYTF.

The chain carries TRBV7-3 and TRBJ2-1; 9 bases fit TRBD1. CDR1 SGHTA and CDR2 FQGTGA come from the germline V gene. The CDR3 is 16 residues long. With 5 bases clipped from V and 0 bases from J, the junction kept 5 bases outside the gene matches. CDR3 protein: CASSPGTGSSYNEQFF. CDR3 DNA: TGTGCCAGCAGCCCCGGGACAGGGAGCTCCTACAATGAGCAGTTCTTC. The whole variable domain, filled in from reference TRBV7-3 and TRBJ2-1, reads GAGVSQTPSNKVTEKGKYVELRCDPISGHTALYWYRQSLGQGPEFLIYFQGTGAADDSGLPNDRFFAVRPEGSVSTLKIQRTERGDSAVYLCASSPGTGSSYNEQFFGPGTRLTVL.

The rearrangement joins TRBV2 to TRBJ1-5, with unresolved D. The V end was cut by 6 bases, the J end by 0 bases, with 6 bases between. CDR3 length: 13 residues. The germline gives CDR1 SNHLY, CDR2 FYNNEI. Here the CDR3 reads CASRFYSNQPQHF. The DNA for the CDR3 is TGTGCCAGCAGATTTTATAGCAATCAGCCCCAGCATTTT.

V gene TRBV6-2 or TRBV6-3 combines with J gene TRBJ1-5; tentatively, D is TRBD1 (6 bases). The CDR3 is made up of 17 amino acids. Germline CDR1 and CDR2: MNHEY and SVGEGT. V lost 4 bases and J 1 base, leaving 17 bases between the germline ends. The CDR3 loop reads CASSFDRSELSNQPQHF. CDR3 nucleotides: TGTGCCAGCAGTTTCGACAGGTCAGAGTTGAGCAATCAGCCCCAGCATTTT.

The rearrangement uses TRBV4-2 and TRBJ2-7; D is possibly TRBD2 (6 bases). V was pared by 2 bases and J by 6 bases, with 8 bases between. This CDR3 is built from 12 residues. Germline values: CDR1 LGHNA, CDR2 YNFKEQ. The CDR3 sequence is CASSQLGGEQYF. CDR3 nucleotides: TGTGCCAGCAGCCAATTGGGGGGCGAGCAGTACTTC.

The V and J genes are TRBV29-1 and TRBJ2-7, with a weak D call TRBD2 (6 bases). Germline lookup yields CDR1 SQVTM and CDR2 ANQGSEA. CDR3 length: 13 amino acids. The CDR3: CSDESGTGTEQYV. The CDR3 DNA follows: TGCAGCGATGAATCCGGGACTGGAACCGAGCAGTACGTC.

The V call is TRBV2, the J call TRBJ1-1; D perhaps matches TRBD1 (5 bases). Germline loops: CDR1 SNHLY, CDR2 FYNNEI. Between the trimmed V and J ends, which lost 9 bases and 1 base, there was a span of 12 bases. CDR3 length: 13 amino acids. The chain's CDR3 is CARSWGKNTEAFF. CDR3 nucleotide sequence: TGTGCCAGGTCCTGGGGCAAGAACACTGAAGCTTTCTTT.

This clone was seen a few times. For the CDR3, the DNA is TGTGCCAGCAGCCTGAAACAGGGGGAGAGCTCACCCCTCCACTTT. It is translated as CASSLKQGESSPLHF. The V and J genes are TRBV3-1 (or the pseudogene TRBV3-2) and TRBJ1-6, with 8 bases matching TRBD1. The CDR3 is 15 residues long. With V trimmed by 4 bases and J by 10 bases, 9 bases remained unmatched. The V gene's germline CDR1 is LGHDT and CDR2 YNNKEL (reference sequence).

J is TRBJ2-5 and V is TRBV5-4; 7 nucleotides match TRBD1. V shed 3 bases, J shed 4 bases, and the junction held 3 bases outside the gene matches. Per the germline V gene, CDR1 is SGHNT and CDR2 is YYREEE (reference sequence). The CDR3 spans 13 residues. The CDR3 DNA reads TGTGCCAGCAGCTCAACAGGGGTAGAGACCCAGTACTTC. This translates into CASSSTGVETQYF.

The genes are TRBV24-1 and TRBJ1-2, with TRBD1 matching 10 bases. The trim removed 5 bases at V and 4 bases at J, leaving 12 bases unmatched. The CDR3 extends over 17 amino acids. Germline V gene lookup returns CDR1 KGHDR and CDR2 SFDVKD. In nucleotides, the CDR3 is TGTGCCACCAGTGGGGGGACAGGGGAGATATCCCCCTATGGCTACACCTTC. Its translation is CATSGGTGEISPYGYTF.

CDR3 coding DNA: TGCGCCAGCACCGGCACAGGGGCCCACACTGAAGCTTTCTTT. Its translation: CASTGTGAHTEAFF. This sequence joins TRBV5-1 and TRBJ1-1; TRBD1 matches at 7 bases. Germline V lookup: CDR1 SGHRS, CDR2 YFSETQ. V trimming: 6 bases; J trimming: 3 bases; junction bases outside the gene matches: 8. The CDR3 is made up of 14 amino acids.

The DNA for the CDR3 is TGTGCCAGCAGCCAACGACAGTACTATGGCTACACCTTC. Its translation is CASSQRQYYGYTF. The chain carries TRBV14 and TRBJ1-2; a possible D gene is TRBD1 (5 bases). The CDR3 has 13 amino acids. Germline V CDR1 and CDR2: SGHDN, FVKESK. The V end was cut by 2 bases, the J end by 3 bases, with 7 bases between.

This clone is termed medium-sized. The chain carries TRBV10-3 and TRBJ1-6; 9 nucleotides align to TRBD1. The CDR3 runs to 15 residues. Germline CDR1 reads ENHRY; CDR2 reads SYGVKD. Unmatched junction bases numbered 8, after V lost 6 bases and J lost 8 bases. In DNA, the CDR3 is TGTGCCATCAGCCACAGGGGGCTAAGGGATTCACCCCTCCACTTT. This sequence encodes CAISHRGLRDSPLHF.

This chain connects TRBV11-2 to TRBJ1-4; TRBD1 agrees at 8 bases. The CDR3 runs 15 residues. V dropped 4 bases and J dropped 8; count of bases not matched to a gene: 9. CDR1 SGHAT and CDR2 FQNNGV come from the germline V gene. In nucleotides, the CDR3 is TGTGCCAGCAGCTCTGCAGGGGGCATAACCGAAAAACTGTTTTTT. Its translation: CASSSAGGITEKLFF.